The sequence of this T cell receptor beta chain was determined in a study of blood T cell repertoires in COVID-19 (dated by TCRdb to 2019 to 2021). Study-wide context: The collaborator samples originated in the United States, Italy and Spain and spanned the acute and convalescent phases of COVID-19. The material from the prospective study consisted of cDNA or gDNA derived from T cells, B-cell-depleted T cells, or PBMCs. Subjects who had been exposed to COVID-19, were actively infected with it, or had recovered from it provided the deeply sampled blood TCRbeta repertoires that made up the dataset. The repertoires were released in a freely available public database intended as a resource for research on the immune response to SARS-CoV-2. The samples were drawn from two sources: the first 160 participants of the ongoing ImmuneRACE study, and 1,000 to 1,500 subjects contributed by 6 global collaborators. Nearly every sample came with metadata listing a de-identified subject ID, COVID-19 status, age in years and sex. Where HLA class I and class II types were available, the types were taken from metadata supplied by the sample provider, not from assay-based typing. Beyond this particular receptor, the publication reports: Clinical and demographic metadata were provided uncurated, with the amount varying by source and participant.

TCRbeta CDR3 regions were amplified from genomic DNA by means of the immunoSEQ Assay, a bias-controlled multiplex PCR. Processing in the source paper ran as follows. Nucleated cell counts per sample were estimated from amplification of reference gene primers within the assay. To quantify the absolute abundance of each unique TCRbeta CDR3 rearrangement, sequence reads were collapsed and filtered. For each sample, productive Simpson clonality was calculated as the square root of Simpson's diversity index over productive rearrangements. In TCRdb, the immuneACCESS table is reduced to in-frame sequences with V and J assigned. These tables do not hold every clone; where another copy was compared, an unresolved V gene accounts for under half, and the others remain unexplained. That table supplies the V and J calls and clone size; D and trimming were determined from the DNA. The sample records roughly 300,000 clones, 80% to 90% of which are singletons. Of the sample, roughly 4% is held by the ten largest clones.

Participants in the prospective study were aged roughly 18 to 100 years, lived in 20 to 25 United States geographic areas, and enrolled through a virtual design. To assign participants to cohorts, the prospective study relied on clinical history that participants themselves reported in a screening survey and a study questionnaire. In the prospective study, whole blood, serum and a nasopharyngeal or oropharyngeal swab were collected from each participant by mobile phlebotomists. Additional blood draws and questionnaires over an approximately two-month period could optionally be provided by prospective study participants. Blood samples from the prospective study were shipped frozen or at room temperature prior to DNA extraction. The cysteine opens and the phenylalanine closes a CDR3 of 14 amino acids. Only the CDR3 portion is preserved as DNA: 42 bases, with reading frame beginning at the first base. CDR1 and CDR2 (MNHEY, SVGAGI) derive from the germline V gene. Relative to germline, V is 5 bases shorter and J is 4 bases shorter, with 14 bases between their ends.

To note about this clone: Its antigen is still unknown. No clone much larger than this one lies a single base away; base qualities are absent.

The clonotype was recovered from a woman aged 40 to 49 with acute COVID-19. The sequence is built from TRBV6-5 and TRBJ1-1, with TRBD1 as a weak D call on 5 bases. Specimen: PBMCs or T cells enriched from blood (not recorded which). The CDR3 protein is CASSQAGLGTEAFF. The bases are TGTGCCAGCAGTCAGGCAGGGTTGGGCACTGAAGCTTTCTTT.